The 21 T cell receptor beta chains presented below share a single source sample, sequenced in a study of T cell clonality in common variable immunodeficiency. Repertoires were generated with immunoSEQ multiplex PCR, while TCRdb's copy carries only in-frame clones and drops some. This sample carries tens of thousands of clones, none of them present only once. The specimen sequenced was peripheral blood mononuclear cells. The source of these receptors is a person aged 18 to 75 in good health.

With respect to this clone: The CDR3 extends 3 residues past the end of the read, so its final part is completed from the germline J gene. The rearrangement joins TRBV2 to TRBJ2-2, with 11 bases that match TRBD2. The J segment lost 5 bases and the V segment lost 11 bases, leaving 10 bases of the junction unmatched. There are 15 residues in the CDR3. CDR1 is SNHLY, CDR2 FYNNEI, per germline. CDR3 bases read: TGTGCCTCTACGGAGGTAGCGGGAGGGACCGGGGAG. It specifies CASTEVAGGTGE. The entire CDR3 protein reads CASTEVAGGTGELFF. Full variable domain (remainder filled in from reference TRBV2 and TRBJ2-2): EPEVTQTPSHQVTQMGQEVILRCVPISNHLYFYWYRQILGQKVEFLVSFYNNEISEKSEIFDDQFSVERPDGSNFTLKIRSTKLEDSAMYFCASTEVAGGTGELFFGEGSRLTVL.

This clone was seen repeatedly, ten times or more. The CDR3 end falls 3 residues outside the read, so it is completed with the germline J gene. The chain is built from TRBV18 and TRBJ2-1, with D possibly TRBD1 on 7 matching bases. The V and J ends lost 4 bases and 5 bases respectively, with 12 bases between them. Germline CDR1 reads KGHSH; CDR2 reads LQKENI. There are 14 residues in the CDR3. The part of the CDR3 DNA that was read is TGTGCCAGCTCACGCAGGGGGGTGGACAATGAG. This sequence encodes CASSRRGVDNE. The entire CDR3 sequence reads CASSRRGVDNEQFF.

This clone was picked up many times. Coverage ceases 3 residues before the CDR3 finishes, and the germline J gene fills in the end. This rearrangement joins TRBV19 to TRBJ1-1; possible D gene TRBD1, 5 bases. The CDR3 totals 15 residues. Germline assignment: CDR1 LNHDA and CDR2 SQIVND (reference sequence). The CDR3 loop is CASSTRSGSLKQAFF. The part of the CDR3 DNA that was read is TGTGCCAGTAGTACGAGATCAGGGTCCCTAAAACAA.

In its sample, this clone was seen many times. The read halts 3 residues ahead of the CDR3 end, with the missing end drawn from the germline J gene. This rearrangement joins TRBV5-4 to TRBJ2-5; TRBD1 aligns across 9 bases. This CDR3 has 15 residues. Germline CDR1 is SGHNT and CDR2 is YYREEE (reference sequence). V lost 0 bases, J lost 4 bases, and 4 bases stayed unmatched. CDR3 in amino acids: CASSLGDRAGETQYF. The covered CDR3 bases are TGTGCCAGCAGCTTGGGGGACAGGGCGGGAGAGACC. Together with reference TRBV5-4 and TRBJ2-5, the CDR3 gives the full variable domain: ETGVTQSPTHLIKTRGQQVTLRCSSQSGHNTVSWYQQALGQGPQFIFQYYREEENGRGNFPPRFSGLQFPNYSSELNVNALELDDSALYLCASSLGDRAGETQYFGPGTRLLVL.

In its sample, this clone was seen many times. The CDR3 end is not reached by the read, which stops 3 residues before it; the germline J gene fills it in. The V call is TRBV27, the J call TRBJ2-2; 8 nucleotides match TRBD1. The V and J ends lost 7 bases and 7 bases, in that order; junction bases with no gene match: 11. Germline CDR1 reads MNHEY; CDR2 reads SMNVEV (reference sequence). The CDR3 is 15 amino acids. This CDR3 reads CASNKDRESYGELFF. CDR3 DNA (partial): TGTGCCAGCAACAAGGACAGGGAGTCGTACGGGGAG.

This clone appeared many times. Partial CDR3 DNA: TGTGCCAGCAGCCCGAGGGTTAATGAG. Its protein product is CASSPRVNE. Given in full, the CDR3 is CASSPRVNEQFF. The rearrangement joins TRBV3-1 (or the pseudogene TRBV3-2) to TRBJ2-1, with D perhaps TRBD2 (5 bases). The sequenced fragment ends 3 residues before the CDR3 boundary, so the rest is inferred from the germline J gene. Trimming removed 4 bases at V and 7 bases at J, with 8 bases between. Germline V lookup: CDR1 LGHDT, CDR2 YNNKEL (reference sequence). The CDR3 loop spans 12 amino acids.

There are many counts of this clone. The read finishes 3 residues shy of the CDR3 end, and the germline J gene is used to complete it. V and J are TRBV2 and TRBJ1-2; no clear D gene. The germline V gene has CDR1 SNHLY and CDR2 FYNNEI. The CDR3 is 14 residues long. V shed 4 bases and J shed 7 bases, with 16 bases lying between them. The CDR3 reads CASSAYFGISGYTF. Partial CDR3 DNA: TGTGCCAGCAGTGCCTATTTTGGTATTAGTGGC.

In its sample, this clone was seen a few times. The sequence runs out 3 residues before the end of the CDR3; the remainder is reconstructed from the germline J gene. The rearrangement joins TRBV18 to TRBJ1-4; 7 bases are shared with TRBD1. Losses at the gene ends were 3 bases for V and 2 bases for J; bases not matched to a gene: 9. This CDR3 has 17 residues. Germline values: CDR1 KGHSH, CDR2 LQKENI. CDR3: CASSPVTGSATNEKLFF. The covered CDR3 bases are TGTGCCAGCTCACCCGTGACAGGGAGTGCCACTAATGAAAAA. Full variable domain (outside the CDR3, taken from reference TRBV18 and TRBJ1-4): NAGVMQNPRHLVRRRGQEARLRCSPMKGHSHVYWYRQLPEEGLKFMVYLQKENIIDESGMPKERFSAEFPKEGPSILRIQQVVRGDSAAYFCASSPVTGSATNEKLFFGSGTQLSVL.

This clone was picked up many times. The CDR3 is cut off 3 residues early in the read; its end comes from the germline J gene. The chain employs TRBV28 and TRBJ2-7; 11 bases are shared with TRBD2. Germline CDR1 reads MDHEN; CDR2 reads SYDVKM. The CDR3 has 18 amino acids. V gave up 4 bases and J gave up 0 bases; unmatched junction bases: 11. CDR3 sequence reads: CASSSLLASGRFSYEQYF. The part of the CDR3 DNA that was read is TGTGCCAGCAGTTCACTATTGGCTAGCGGGAGGTTCTCCTACGAG.

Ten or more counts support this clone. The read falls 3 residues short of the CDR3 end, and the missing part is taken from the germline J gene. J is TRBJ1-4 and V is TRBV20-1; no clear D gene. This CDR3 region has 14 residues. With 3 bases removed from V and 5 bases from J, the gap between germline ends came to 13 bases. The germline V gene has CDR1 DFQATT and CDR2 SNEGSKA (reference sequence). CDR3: CSASPGRGNEKLFF. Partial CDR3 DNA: TGCAGTGCTAGTCCGGGCCGGGGAAATGAAAAA.

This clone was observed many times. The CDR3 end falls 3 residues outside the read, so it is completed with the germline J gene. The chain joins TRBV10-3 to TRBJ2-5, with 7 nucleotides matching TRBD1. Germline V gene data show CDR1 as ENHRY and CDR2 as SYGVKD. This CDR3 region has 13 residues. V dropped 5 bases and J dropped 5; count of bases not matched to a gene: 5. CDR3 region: CAISLTGLETQYF. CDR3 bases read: TGTGCCATCAGTTTGACAGGGTTGGAGACC.

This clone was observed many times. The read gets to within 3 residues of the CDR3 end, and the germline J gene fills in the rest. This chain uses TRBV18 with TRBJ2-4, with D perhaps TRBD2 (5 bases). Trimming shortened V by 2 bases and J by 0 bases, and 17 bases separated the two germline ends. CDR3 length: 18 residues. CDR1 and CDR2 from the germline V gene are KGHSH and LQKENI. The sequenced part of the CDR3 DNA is TGTGCCAGCTCACCAATTTCAGTGGCAGGACTAGCCAAAAACATT. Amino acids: CASSPISVAGLAKNI. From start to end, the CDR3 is CASSPISVAGLAKNIQYF.

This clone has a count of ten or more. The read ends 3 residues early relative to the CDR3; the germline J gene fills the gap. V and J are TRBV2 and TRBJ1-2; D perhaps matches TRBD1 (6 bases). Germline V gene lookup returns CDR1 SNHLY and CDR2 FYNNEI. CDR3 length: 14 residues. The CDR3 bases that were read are TGTGCCAGCAGTGAACCCCGGACAGACGGCGGC. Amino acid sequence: CASSEPRTDGG. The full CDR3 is CASSEPRTDGGYTF.

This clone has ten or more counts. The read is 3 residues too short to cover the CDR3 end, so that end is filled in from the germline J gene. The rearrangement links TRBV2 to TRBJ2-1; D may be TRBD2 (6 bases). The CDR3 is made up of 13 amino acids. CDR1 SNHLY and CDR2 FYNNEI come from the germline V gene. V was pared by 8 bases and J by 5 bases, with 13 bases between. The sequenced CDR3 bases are TGTGCCAGCGAGAAGCGGGCGAACAATGAG. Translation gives CASEKRANNE. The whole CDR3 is CASEKRANNEQFF.

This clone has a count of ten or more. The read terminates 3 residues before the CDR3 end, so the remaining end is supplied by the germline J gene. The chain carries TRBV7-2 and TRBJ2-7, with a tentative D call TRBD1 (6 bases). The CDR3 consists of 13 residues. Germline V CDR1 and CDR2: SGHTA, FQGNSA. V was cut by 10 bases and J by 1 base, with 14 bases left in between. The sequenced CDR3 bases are TGTGCCACCAGTTGGGGGCAATCCTACGAG. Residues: CATSWGQSYE. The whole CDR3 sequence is CATSWGQSYEQYF.

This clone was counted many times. This CDR3 reads CASSVQDRDYEQYF. The sequenced CDR3 bases are TGTGCCAGCAGCGTACAAGACAGGGACTACGAG. This rearrangement joins TRBV9 to TRBJ2-7, with 7 bases aligning to TRBD1. The read finishes 3 residues shy of the CDR3 end, and the germline J gene is used to complete it. The V gene's germline CDR1 is SGDLS and CDR2 YYNGEE. Trimming cost V 1 base and J 3 bases; bases outside gene matches: 4. The CDR3 contains 14 residues.

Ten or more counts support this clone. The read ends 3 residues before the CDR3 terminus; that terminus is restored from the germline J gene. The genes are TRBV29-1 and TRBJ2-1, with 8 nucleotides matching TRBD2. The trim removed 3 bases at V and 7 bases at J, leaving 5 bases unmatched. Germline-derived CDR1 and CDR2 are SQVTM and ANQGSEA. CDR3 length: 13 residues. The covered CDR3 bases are TGCAGCGTTGAGCGGGAGGCAGGTAATGAG. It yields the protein CSVEREAGNE. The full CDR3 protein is CSVEREAGNEQFF.

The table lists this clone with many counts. The CDR3 bases that were read are TGTGCCAGCAGCCCGCGGACAGGGGAGTTCGCAGATACG. Its protein product is CASSPRTGEFADT. In full, the CDR3 is CASSPRTGEFADTQYF. The chain uses TRBV9 and TRBJ2-3, with TRBD1 matching over 9 bases. The CDR3 goes on 3 residues after the read ends, and that part is filled in from the germline J gene. CDR1 SGDLS and CDR2 YYNGEE come from the germline V gene. Germline trimming cut 4 bases from V and 4 bases from J; bases unmatched to any gene: 10. The CDR3 runs 16 residues.

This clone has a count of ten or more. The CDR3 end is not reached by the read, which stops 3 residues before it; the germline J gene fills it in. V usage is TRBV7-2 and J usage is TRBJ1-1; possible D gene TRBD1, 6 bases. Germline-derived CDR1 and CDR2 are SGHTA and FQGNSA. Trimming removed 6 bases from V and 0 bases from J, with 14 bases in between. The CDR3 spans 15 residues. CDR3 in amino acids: CASSPIQGMNTEAFF. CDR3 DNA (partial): TGTGCCAGCAGTCCCATCCAGGGGATGAACACTGAA.

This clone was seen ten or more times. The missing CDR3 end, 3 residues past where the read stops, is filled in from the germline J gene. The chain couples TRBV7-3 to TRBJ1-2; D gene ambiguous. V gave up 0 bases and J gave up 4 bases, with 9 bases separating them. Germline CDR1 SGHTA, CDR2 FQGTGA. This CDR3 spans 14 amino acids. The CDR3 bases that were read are TGTGCCAGCAGCTTAACCCCATCCGGCTATGGC. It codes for CASSLTPSGYG. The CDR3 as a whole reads CASSLTPSGYGYTF.

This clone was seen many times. The covered CDR3 bases are TGCAGTGCTAGATCCCCGACTAGCGAATACAATGAG. It specifies CSARSPTSEYNE. The complete CDR3 sequence is CSARSPTSEYNEQFF. The chain couples TRBV20-1 to TRBJ2-1, with 8 bases identical to TRBD2. The CDR3 extends 3 residues past the end of the read, so its final part is completed from the germline J gene. V was clipped by 2 bases and J by 4 bases; unmatched bases: 7. Per germline, CDR1 DFQATT and CDR2 SNEGSKA (reference sequence). CDR3 length equals 15 residues.